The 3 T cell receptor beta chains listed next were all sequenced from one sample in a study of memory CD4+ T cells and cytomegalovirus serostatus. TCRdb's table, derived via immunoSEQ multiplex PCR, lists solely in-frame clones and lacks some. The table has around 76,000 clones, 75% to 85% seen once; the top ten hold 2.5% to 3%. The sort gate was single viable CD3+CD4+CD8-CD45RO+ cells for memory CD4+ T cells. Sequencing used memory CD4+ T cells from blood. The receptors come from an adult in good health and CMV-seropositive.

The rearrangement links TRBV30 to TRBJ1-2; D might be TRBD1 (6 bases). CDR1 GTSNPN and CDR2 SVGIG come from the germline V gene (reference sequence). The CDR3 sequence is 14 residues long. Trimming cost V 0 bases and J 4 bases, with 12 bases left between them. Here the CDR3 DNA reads TGTGCCTGGAGTGTACCGGGACAAGTCTATGGCTACACCTTC. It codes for CAWSVPGQVYGYTF. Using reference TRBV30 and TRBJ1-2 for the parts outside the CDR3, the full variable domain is SQTIHQWPATLVQPVGSPLSLECTVEGTSNPNLYWYRQAAGRGLQLLFYSVGIGQISSEVPQNLSASRPQDRQFILSSKKLLLSDSGFYLCAWSVPGQVYGYTFGSGTRLTVV.

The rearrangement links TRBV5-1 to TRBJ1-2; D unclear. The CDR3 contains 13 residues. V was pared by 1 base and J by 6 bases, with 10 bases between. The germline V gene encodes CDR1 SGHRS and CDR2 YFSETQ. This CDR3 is CASSLWQTDGYTF. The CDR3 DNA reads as TGCGCCAGCAGCTTGTGGCAGACGGATGGCTACACCTTC. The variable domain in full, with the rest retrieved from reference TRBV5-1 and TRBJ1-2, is KAGVTQTPRYLIKTRGQQVTLSCSPISGHRSVSWYQQTPGQGLQFLFEYFSETQRNKGNFPGRFSGRQFSNSRSEMNVSTLELGDSALYLCASSLWQTDGYTFGSGTRLTVV.

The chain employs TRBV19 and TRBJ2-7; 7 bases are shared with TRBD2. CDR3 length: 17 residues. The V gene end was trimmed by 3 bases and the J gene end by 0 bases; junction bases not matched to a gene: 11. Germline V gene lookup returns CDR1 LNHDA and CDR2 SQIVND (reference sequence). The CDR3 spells CASSIGFGRGDSYEQYF. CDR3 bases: TGTGCCAGTAGTATCGGTTTTGGACGGGGGGACTCCTACGAGCAGTACTTC.